The next 29 T cell receptor beta chains were all read from a single sample in a study of blood T cell repertoires in COVID-19. Produced via immunoSEQ multiplex PCR; TCRdb's table is partial and in-frame only. The repertoire includes a few hundred thousand clones, 80% to 90% of them detected once, and 2% to 3% sits in the top ten. Material: peripheral blood. These TCRs come from a woman aged 45-59 years with acute or convalescent COVID-19.

The chain carries TRBV2 and TRBJ2-7, with 14 bases matching TRBD2. The V gene's germline CDR1 is SNHLY and CDR2 FYNNEI. The CDR3 has 16 residues. Trimming at V came to 6 bases and at J to 2 bases, leaving 6 bases not matched to a gene. CDR3: CASRDPGLAGAYEQYF. The CDR3 nucleotides read TGTGCCAGCAGGGACCCGGGACTAGCGGGAGCCTACGAGCAGTACTTC.

The V call is TRBV19, the J call TRBJ2-2, with no clear D. The length of the CDR3 is 13 residues. Germline CDR1 and CDR2: LNHDA and SQIVND (reference sequence). V shed 0 bases and J shed 4 bases, with 3 bases lying between them. The CDR3 spells CASSIDLTGELFF. For the CDR3, the DNA is TGTGCCAGTAGTATAGATCTCACCGGGGAGCTGTTTTTT.

This clone came up once. V is TRBV7-3 and J is TRBJ2-5, with D perhaps matching TRBD2 (6 bases). V lost 2 bases to trimming and J lost 2 bases, with 15 bases between them. This CDR3 has 16 amino acids. Germline-derived CDR1 and CDR2 are SGHTA and FQGTGA. CDR3 amino acids: CASSLAAGSPQETQYF. The DNA for the CDR3 is TGTGCCAGCAGCTTAGCGGCGGGGTCCCCTCAAGAGACCCAGTACTTC.

This chain joins TRBV9 and TRBJ1-1, with unresolved D. Germline loops: CDR1 SGDLS, CDR2 YYNGEE. V was trimmed by 2 bases and J by 4 bases, leaving 12 bases between them. This CDR3 spans 14 amino acids. The DNA for the CDR3 is TGTGCCAGCAGCGTCGAGGACTGGGGCACTGAAGCTTTCTTT. It translates to CASSVEDWGTEAFF.

The V gene is TRBV27, the J gene TRBJ2-1; the match to TRBD1 covers 7 bases. J gave up 6 bases and V 8 bases, and 13 bases lay outside the gene matches. CDR3 length: 15 residues. Germline lookup yields CDR1 MNHEY and CDR2 SMNVEV (reference sequence). CDR3 region: CASRELQGFSNEQFF. The CDR3 DNA is TGTGCCAGCCGGGAACTACAGGGGTTTTCCAATGAGCAGTTCTTC.

The V and J genes are TRBV7-9 and TRBJ2-2; D is perhaps TRBD2 (5 bases). There are 16 residues in the CDR3. From germline, CDR1 is SEHNR and CDR2 FQNEAQ (reference sequence). V gave up 5 bases and J gave up 4 bases, with 17 bases separating them. The CDR3 reads CASSPYRGVRTGELFF. In DNA, the CDR3 is TGTGCCAGCAGCCCATATCGGGGAGTCCGCACCGGGGAGCTGTTTTTT.

As concerns this clone: The sample has other DNA sequences that encode this CDR3 too. This chain joins TRBV24-1 and TRBJ2-7, with 13 bases identical to TRBD2. J gave up 2 bases and V 4 bases, and 4 bases lay outside the gene matches. The CDR3 sequence is 16 residues long. From germline, CDR1 is KGHDR and CDR2 SFDVKD. This chain's CDR3 is CATSDPTSGRAYEQYF. As DNA, the CDR3 is TGTGCCACCAGTGACCCAACTAGCGGGAGGGCCTACGAGCAGTACTTC.

This clone was counted a single time. The chain links TRBV19 to TRBJ2-1; 9 bases fit TRBD2. CDR1 is LNHDA and CDR2 is SQIVND in the germline V gene (reference sequence). The CDR3 length is 14 residues. J gave up 8 bases and V 6 bases, and 8 bases lay outside the gene matches. CDR3 sequence (DNA): TGTGCCAGTAGGGAAGCGGGAGGACTCTATGAGCAGTTCTTC. It specifies CASREAGGLYEQFF. The entire variable domain, with the rest obtained from reference TRBV19 and TRBJ2-1, is as follows: DGGITQSPKYLFRKEGQNVTLSCEQNLNHDAMYWYRQDPGQGLRLIYYSQIVNDFQKGDIAEGYSVSREKKESFPLTVTSAQKNPTAFYLCASREAGGLYEQFFGPGTRLTVL.

This clone was counted a few times. The chain links TRBV18 to TRBJ1-1; D unclear. This CDR3 is built from 14 residues. V was clipped by 3 bases and J by 4 bases, with 12 bases between them. CDR1 KGHSH and CDR2 LQKENI come from the germline V gene. The CDR3 sequence is CASSPSYRGTEAFF. The CDR3 DNA reads as TGTGCCAGCTCACCGTCATATCGGGGCACTGAAGCTTTCTTT.

This sequence joins TRBV18 and TRBJ1-5; the D is unclear. The CDR3 totals 15 residues. The V end lost 5 bases, the J end lost 7 bases, and 18 bases lay between the germline ends. Germline CDR1 KGHSH, CDR2 LQKENI. CDR3 coding DNA: TGTGCCAGCTCATCGCAGGAGGGCAGGATCCAGCCCCAGCATTTT. This translates into CASSSQEGRIQPQHF.

The genes are TRBV9 and TRBJ2-7; the match to TRBD2 covers 13 bases. V shed 4 bases and J 4 bases; nucleotides not matched to a gene: 8. The CDR3 runs to 16 residues. Germline V gives CDR1 SGDLS, CDR2 YYNGEE. CDR3 in amino acids: CASSPHWTSGSYEQYF. CDR3 in DNA: TGTGCCAGCAGCCCTCACTGGACTAGCGGGAGTTACGAGCAGTACTTC.

The gene calls are TRBV7-2 and TRBJ2-7; 13 nucleotides align to TRBD2. The germline CDR1 and CDR2 sequences are SGHTA and FQGNSA. The length of the CDR3 is 17 residues. J was trimmed by 3 bases and V by 5 bases; bases with no gene match: 10. CDR3: CASSPRRLAGGVYEQYF. In nucleotides, the CDR3 is TGTGCCAGCAGCCCCCGACGACTAGCGGGAGGCGTCTACGAGCAGTACTTC.

The rearrangement joins TRBV5-1 to TRBJ1-1; tentatively, D is TRBD1 (6 bases). Germline V gives CDR1 SGHRS, CDR2 YFSETQ. CDR3 size: 15 residues. Deletions cut 8 bases from V and 5 bases from J, with 22 bases between. The CDR3 DNA reads TGCGCCAGTCGAGGGACATCCCAACTGAGTACTGAAGCTTTCTTT. It encodes CASRGTSQLSTEAFF.

The chain has TRBV3-1 (or the pseudogene TRBV3-2) and TRBJ2-2; D ambiguous. This CDR3 contains 15 residues. The V end was cut by 1 base, the J end by 4 bases, with 10 bases between. Germline CDR1 and CDR2: LGHDT and YNNKEL (reference sequence). The CDR3 DNA is TGTGCCAGCAGCCAAGTAAACTCCCTCACCGGGGAGCTGTTTTTT. This translates into CASSQVNSLTGELFF.

The rearrangement uses TRBV5-1 and TRBJ1-2, with 7 bases matching TRBD1. CDR1 is SGHRS, CDR2 YFSETQ, per germline. The CDR3 contains 14 residues. The V gene end was trimmed by 0 bases and the J gene end by 3 bases; junction bases not matched to a gene: 2. CDR3 DNA sequence: TGCGCCAGCAGCTTGGGGACAGGATACTATGGCTACACCTTC. This gives the protein CASSLGTGYYGYTF. Together with reference TRBV5-1 and TRBJ1-2, the CDR3 gives the full variable domain: KAGVTQTPRYLIKTRGQQVTLSCSPISGHRSVSWYQQTPGQGLQFLFEYFSETQRNKGNFPGRFSGRQFSNSRSEMNVSTLELGDSALYLCASSLGTGYYGYTFGSGTRLTVV.

The chain combines TRBV28 with TRBJ2-7; unclear D gene. Trimming shortened V by 3 bases and J by 3 bases, and 9 bases separated the two germline ends. Germline CDR1 reads MDHEN; CDR2 reads SYDVKM. The CDR3 spans 13 residues. As DNA, the CDR3 is TGTGCCAGCAGTTTTGGGCACCTCTACGAGCAGTACTTC. This gives the protein CASSFGHLYEQYF.

This sequence joins TRBV4-3 and TRBJ2-3; D is uncertain. In germline, CDR1 is LGHNA, CDR2 YSLEER. V lost 0 bases and J lost 3, with 10 bases in between. This CDR3 contains 15 residues. The CDR3 reads CASSQEVALTDTQYF. CDR3 in DNA: TGCGCCAGCAGCCAAGAAGTGGCCCTGACAGATACGCAGTATTTT.

This chain joins TRBV15 and TRBJ1-2; the D is unclear. The CDR3 has 13 residues. Germline CDR1 and CDR2: LNHNV and YYDKDF (reference sequence). V was trimmed by 4 bases and J by 6 bases, leaving 12 bases between them. The CDR3 DNA follows: TGTGCCACCAGCATACGAATCCGAGATGGCTACACCTTC. It codes for CATSIRIRDGYTF.

This clone was detected only a few times. The V and J genes are TRBV7-9 and TRBJ2-3; D perhaps matches TRBD1 (5 bases). The CDR3 sequence is 15 residues long. V was shortened by 2 bases and J by 0 bases, with 9 bases between the two germline ends. Germline CDR1 SEHNR, CDR2 FQNEAQ (reference sequence). CDR3 protein: CASSLYPGSTDTQYF. The CDR3 bases are TGTGCCAGCAGCTTATACCCAGGGAGCACAGATACGCAGTATTTT.

V usage is TRBV6-2 or TRBV6-3 and J usage is TRBJ2-5; 12 positions match TRBD1. Germline V gene data show CDR1 as MNHEY and CDR2 as SVGEGT. CDR3 length: 16 amino acids. V shed 5 bases, J shed 10 bases, and the junction held 14 bases outside the gene matches. The CDR3 coding sequence is TGTGCCAGCAGTAACGGGACAGGGGGCTTTCCAAGGAGCCAGTACTTC. It codes for CASSNGTGGFPRSQYF.

The DNA of the CDR3 is TGCGCCAGCAGAACGCGGGCAGGGGGCACAGATACGCAGTATTTT. Translating it yields CASRTRAGGTDTQYF. The chain uses TRBV5-1 and TRBJ2-3; D perhaps matches TRBD1 (6 bases). Germline CDR1 is SGHRS and CDR2 is YFSETQ. With 5 bases removed from V and 1 base from J, the gap between germline ends came to 14 bases. The length of the CDR3 is 15 residues.

The CDR3 DNA is TGTGCCAGTACCCCACCAGGGAGGGGTGTCAATGAGCAGTTCTTC. Protein sequence: CASTPPGRGVNEQFF. J is TRBJ2-1 and V is TRBV19; the match to TRBD2 covers 7 bases. The V gene end was trimmed by 7 bases and the J gene end by 6 bases; junction bases not matched to a gene: 12. The germline CDR1 and CDR2 sequences are LNHDA and SQIVND (reference sequence). This CDR3 is built from 15 residues. The variable domain in full, with the rest retrieved from reference TRBV19 and TRBJ2-1, is DGGITQSPKYLFRKEGQNVTLSCEQNLNHDAMYWYRQDPGQGLRLIYYSQIVNDFQKGDIAEGYSVSREKKESFPLTVTSAQKNPTAFYLCASTPPGRGVNEQFFGPGTRLTVL.

This clone was seen a few times. This specimen includes other DNA sequences encoding the same CDR3. The chain employs TRBV28 and TRBJ2-7; 11 positions agree with TRBD1. V shed 6 bases and J 2 bases; nucleotides not matched to a gene: 3. The germline gives CDR1 MDHEN, CDR2 SYDVKM. The length of the CDR3 is 14 residues. The CDR3 coding sequence is TGTGCCAGCAGGGGACAGGGGGGGACCTACGAGCAGTACTTC. As protein: CASRGQGGTYEQYF.

The V call is TRBV5-4, the J call TRBJ2-1, with 11 bases fitting TRBD2. V lost 3 bases and J lost 3; bases outside the gene matches: 5. The CDR3 loop spans 16 amino acids. Germline lookup yields CDR1 SGHNT and CDR2 YYREEE (reference sequence). CDR3 DNA: TGTGCCAGCAGCTCTTCGACTAGCGGGGACTACAATGAGCAGTTCTTC. Amino acid sequence: CASSSSTSGDYNEQFF.

The genes are TRBV19 and TRBJ1-4; D perhaps matches TRBD1 (5 bases). The CDR3 sequence is 14 residues long. Germline V gene sequence: CDR1 LNHDA, CDR2 SQIVND (reference sequence). The germline V and J ends were trimmed by 8 bases and 0 bases, with 10 bases remaining between them. This chain's CDR3 is CASSGTATNEKLFF. The CDR3 DNA is TGTGCCAGTTCAGGGACTGCAACTAATGAAAAACTGTTTTTT.

This clone was recorded once. This chain links TRBV18 with TRBJ2-1; weak D call: TRBD1 (6 bases). Trimming pared 1 base from V and 5 bases from J, leaving 9 bases between. Germline loops: CDR1 KGHSH, CDR2 LQKENI. CDR3 length: 14 amino acids. The CDR3 DNA is TGTGCCAGCTCACCACGGACAGAAAACAATGAGCAGTTCTTC. The encoded protein is CASSPRTENNEQFF.

V gene TRBV4-1 combines with J gene TRBJ2-4; 12 positions agree with TRBD2. The V and J ends lost 2 bases and 6 bases, in that order; junction bases with no gene match: 14. The CDR3 is made up of 19 amino acids. Per germline, CDR1 MGHRA and CDR2 YSYEKL. The CDR3 region has the DNA TGCGCCAGCAGCCAACCCTTCCGCCTAGCGGGAGGGCGTGGAAACATTCAGTACTTC. Translating gives CASSQPFRLAGGRGNIQYF.

This chain joins TRBV7-9 and TRBJ2-2; TRBD1 matches 8 bases. The trim removed 3 bases at V and 2 bases at J, leaving 2 bases unmatched. This CDR3 is 15 amino acids long. The germline CDR1 and CDR2 sequences are SEHNR and FQNEAQ (reference sequence). DNA for the CDR3: TGTGCCAGCAGCTTGACAGGGGCCAACACCGGGGAGCTGTTTTTT. It translates to CASSLTGANTGELFF.

The rearrangement uses TRBV19 and TRBJ1-5, with TRBD1 matching over 7 bases. Trimming took 6 bases from V and 3 from J; bases not matched to a gene: 11. The V gene's germline CDR1 is LNHDA and CDR2 SQIVND (reference sequence). CDR3 length: 16 amino acids. This CDR3 is CASSRLYQGDNQPQHF. CDR3 in DNA: TGTGCCAGTAGCCGCCTCTACCAGGGGGACAATCAGCCCCAGCATTTT.